These 9 T cell receptor beta chains were sequenced from one sample in a study of T cell repertoires in cytomegalovirus infection. TCRdb re-called the reads with MiXCR, one entry per CDR3 protein. The sample records fewer than 550,000 distinct CDR3 sequences, 26% being singletons. Sequencing used PBMCs. The origin of the receptors is a human donor in good health (CMV status not recorded). Some clones in this sample may be carry-over from other donors' samples.

This clonotype was observed a handful of times. The chain recombines TRBV28 with TRBJ2-7, with 9 bases that match TRBD1. J gave up 0 bases and V 5 bases, and 8 bases lay outside the gene matches. CDR3 length: 16 amino acids. The germline gives CDR1 MDHEN, CDR2 SYDVKM. The CDR3 nucleotides are TGTGCCAGCAGTGACCCGGGACAGGGTTCCTCCTACGAGCAGTACTTC. Its protein product is CASSDPGQGSSYEQYF. Variable domain in full (rest from reference TRBV28 and TRBJ2-7): DVKVTQSSRYLVKRTGEKVFLECVQDMDHENMFWYRQDPGLGLRLIYFSYDVKMKEKGDIPEGYSVSREKKERFSLILESASTNQTSMYLCASSDPGQGSSYEQYFGPGTRLTVT.

Here the CDR3 DNA reads TGTGCCAGCAGCATTGACAGGGGCCGCACAGATACGCAGTATTTT. Translating it yields CASSIDRGRTDTQYF. This chain links TRBV7-6 with TRBJ2-3, with 8 nucleotides matching TRBD1. V was clipped by 5 bases and J by 1 base; unmatched bases: 5. CDR3 length equals 15 residues. Per the germline V gene, CDR1 is SGHVS and CDR2 is FNYEAQ. The full variable domain, completed using reference TRBV7-6 and TRBJ2-3, is GAGVSQSPRYKVTKRGQDVALRCDPISGHVSLYWYRQALGQGPEFLTYFNYEAQQDKSGLPNDRFSAERPEGSISTLTIQRTEQRDSAMYRCASSIDRGRTDTQYFGPGTRLTVL.

This clonotype was observed a single time. The chain couples TRBV4-3 to TRBJ2-3, with D possibly TRBD2 on 6 matching bases. V lost 0 bases and J 7 bases, leaving 11 bases between the germline ends. Germline V lookup: CDR1 LGHNA, CDR2 YSLEER. The CDR3 has 14 amino acids. The CDR3 bases are TGCGCCAGCAGCCAAGAAGGTCGCGGGAATACGCAGTATTTT. Translation gives CASSQEGRGNTQYF.

The table lists this clonotype with a few counts. The V call is TRBV7-3, the J call TRBJ1-1; D remains ambiguous. CDR3 length: 14 amino acids. Trimming stripped 8 bases from V and 3 bases from J, with 16 bases between. Looked up from germline, CDR1 is SGHTA and CDR2 is FQGTGA. CDR3 DNA: TGTGCCAGCGGGTCTCTTCGGATGGACACTGAAGCTTTCTTT. Amino acid sequence: CASGSLRMDTEAFF.

The V call is TRBV6-1, the J call TRBJ1-1; 9 bases fit TRBD1. The CDR3 runs 19 residues. The V and J ends lost 1 base and 4 bases, in that order; junction bases with no gene match: 16. The germline CDR1 and CDR2 sequences are MNHNS and SASEGT. CDR3 protein: CASSEDLFLRGQGSTEAFF. CDR3 sequence (DNA): TGTGCCAGCAGTGAAGACCTTTTTTTAAGGGGACAGGGATCCACTGAAGCTTTCTTT.

Ten or more counts support this clonotype. This chain connects TRBV7-2 to TRBJ1-2; D unresolved. The germline V gene encodes CDR1 SGHTA and CDR2 FQGNSA. The CDR3 has 11 amino acids. The V and J ends lost 4 bases and 8 bases respectively, with 8 bases between them. The CDR3 reads CASSSLDGYTF. CDR3 nucleotides: TGTGCCAGCAGCTCCCTCGACGGCTACACCTTC.

J is TRBJ2-4 and V is TRBV12-3 or TRBV12-4; D remains unclear. V was cut by 6 bases and J by 10 bases, with 16 bases left in between. This CDR3 comprises 13 residues. The DNA for the CDR3 is TGTGCCAGCAGAAACTCGGACCTAGGGATTCAGTACTTC. Amino acid sequence: CASRNSDLGIQYF.

This clonotype was recorded many times. The chain employs TRBV7-2 and TRBJ1-4; D is ambiguous. This CDR3 spans 15 amino acids. V was pared by 5 bases and J by 0 bases, with 10 bases between. Germline CDR1 is SGHTA and CDR2 is FQGNSA. CDR3: CASSPHSTTNEKLFF. DNA of the CDR3: TGTGCCAGCAGCCCGCACAGCACAACTAATGAAAAACTGTTTTTT.

The rearrangement uses TRBV18 and TRBJ2-1, with a possible D match to TRBD2 (5 bases). This CDR3 has 19 residues. Germline loops: CDR1 KGHSH, CDR2 LQKENI. V lost 0 bases, J lost 5 bases, and 23 bases lay in between. The CDR3 protein is CASSPPPGKVERVNNEQFF. In DNA, the CDR3 is TGTGCCAGCTCACCACCGCCGGGAAAGGTCGAGAGAGTAAACAATGAGCAGTTCTTC.